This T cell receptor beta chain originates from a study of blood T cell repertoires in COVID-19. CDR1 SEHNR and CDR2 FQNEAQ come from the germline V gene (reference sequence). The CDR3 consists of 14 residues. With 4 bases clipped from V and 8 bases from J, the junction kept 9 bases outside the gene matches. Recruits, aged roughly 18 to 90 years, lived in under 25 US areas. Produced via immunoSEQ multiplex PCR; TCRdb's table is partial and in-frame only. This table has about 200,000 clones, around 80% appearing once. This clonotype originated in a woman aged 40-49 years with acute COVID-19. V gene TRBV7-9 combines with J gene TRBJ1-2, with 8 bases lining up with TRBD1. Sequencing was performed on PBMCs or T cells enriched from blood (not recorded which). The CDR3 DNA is TGTGCCAGCAGCTCTGGACAGGGTTCGGAAGGCTACACCTTC. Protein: CASSSGQGSEGYTF.